Here is one TCR beta chain with its context. The clone's antigen remains unknown. No quality values exist for individual bases; no much larger clone is one base distant. The sample originates from a study of blood T cell repertoires in COVID-19 (dated by TCRdb to 2019 to 2021). Background for the entire study: Samples from collaborators originated in the United States, Italy and Spain and spanned both the acute and convalescent phases of COVID-19. The material from the prospective study consisted of cDNA or gDNA derived from T cells, B-cell-depleted T cells, or PBMCs. The repertoires were released in a freely available public database intended as a resource for research on the immune response to SARS-CoV-2. Nearly every sample came with metadata listing a de-identified subject ID, COVID-19 status, age in years and sex. The samples were drawn from the first 160 participants of the ongoing ImmuneRACE study and from over a thousand subjects provided by 6 global collaborators. Deeply sampled blood TCRbeta repertoires from subjects exposed to, actively infected with, or recovered from COVID-19 were included in the dataset. Where available, HLA class I and class II types were taken from metadata supplied by the sample provider and were not determined by assay-based typing.

The collaborating institutions used their own protocols to collect whole blood in K2EDTA tubes. For TCRbeta analysis, collaborators shipped samples in one of three forms: frozen whole blood, isolated PBMCs, or DNA extracted from either of those sample types. The CDR3 runs 15 residues from the cysteine to the phenylalanine. Of all the DNA, just the CDR3 is kept, 45 bases in frame from base 1. The germline V gene gives CDR1 as SGHAT and CDR2 as FQNNGV. Relative to germline, V is 2 bases shorter and J is 5 bases shorter, with 15 bases between their ends. Broad study findings and their caveats: The amount of clinical and demographic metadata varied by source and participant and was provided uncurated.

TCRbeta CDR3 regions were amplified from genomic DNA using the immunoSEQ Assay, a bias-controlled multiplex PCR. Per the original workflow: The number of nucleated cells in each sample was estimated from the amplification of reference gene primers within the assay. Sequence reads were collapsed and filtered to measure the absolute abundance of every unique TCRbeta CDR3 rearrangement. Productive Simpson clonality was computed per sample as the square root of Simpson's diversity index over productive rearrangements. TCRdb's version of the immuneACCESS table is confined to in-frame rearrangements and falls short of the full clone set. An unresolved V gene accounts for under half of the shortfall where checked; the remainder is of unknown origin. The D gene and trimming were derived from the DNA, and the V and J assignments and clone size from that table. The sample table lists some 110,000 clones, around 90% of them with a count of one. Together, the top ten hold roughly 8% of the sample.

Sequencing was carried out using peripheral blood. The sequence links TRBV11-2 to TRBJ2-5; a weak D assignment points to TRBD1 (6 bases agree). This sequence was found in a human donor in a cohort sampled during active COVID-19. The sequence in DNA is TGTGCCAGCAGCTTACGGCAGGGGAGAAGGGAGACCCAGTACTTC. Its protein product is CASSLRQGRRETQYF.